The sequence of this TCR beta chain was determined in a study of CD8+ T cells in alopecia areata. On the study more broadly: A regimen of oral tofacitinib, 5 to 10 mg twice daily, was given to treated patients.

cDNA serving as the sequencing template came from extracted, reverse transcribed RNA. The protocol was immunoSEQ multiplex PCR, while the TCRdb copy is restricted to in-frame clones and leaves out a portion. The sample lists about 150,000 clones; more than 45% were seen once. The sequence was collected from a human donor with alopecia areata. Material: CD8+ T cells sorted from blood, obtained at week 0.

CDR3 amino acids: CAWNGGMGETQYF. In nucleotides, the CDR3 is TGTGCCTGGAATGGAGGAATGGGAGAGACCCAGTACTTC. J is TRBJ2-5 and V is TRBV30, with a possible D match to TRBD2 (5 bases). CDR3 length: 13 amino acids. The V gene's germline CDR1 is GTSNPN and CDR2 SVGIG (reference sequence). V was shortened by 4 bases and J by 4 bases, with 13 bases between the two germline ends.